The present entry profiles one T cell receptor (beta chain) with its context. The sample originates from a study of glioma-infiltrating T cells after dendritic cell vaccination. This CDR3 has 16 residues. Losses at the gene ends were 2 bases for V and 0 bases for J; bases not matched to a gene: 3. CDR1 MNHNS and CDR2 SASEGT come from the germline V gene. Sequencing was performed with immunoSEQ multiplex PCR; in TCRdb, only in-frame clones are kept and a portion is missing. The profile shows about 36,000 clones, 70% to 85% of them singletons. This sequence joins TRBV6-1 and TRBJ2-3, with 9 bases aligning to TRBD2. This TCR came from a human donor with glioblastoma. Source: blood, taken before dendritic cell vaccination. The CDR3 region has the DNA TGTGCCAGCAGTGAACTAGCGGGGCGGAGCACAGATACGCAGTATTTT. Translating gives CASSELAGRSTDTQYF.